One TCR beta chain is described in this entry. Its antigen is as yet unknown. This sample was taken from a study of OX40 agonist ivuxolimab in advanced cancers. Across the study: Ivuxolimab, an agonist antibody against OX40 (CD134), was given to patients. Patients were roughly 83% male with ages roughly 20 to 80, mean roughly 55. Study results and caveats: Expanded clones belonging to CD8+ T cells outnumbered, on average, those of CD4+. At doses 0.1 to 3.0 mg/kg, CD4+ and CD8+ clones expanded.

Germline CDR1 is LNHDA and CDR2 is SQIVND (reference sequence). Deletions cut 6 bases from V and 2 bases from J, with 10 bases between. This CDR3 has 13 amino acids. Here immunoSEQ multiplex PCR was the method, and the copy in TCRdb shows in-frame clones only, minus some. The data show tens of thousands of clones, 80% seen once. The rearrangement links TRBV19 to TRBJ2-5; the D gene is possibly TRBD1 (5 bases). The sequencing here drew on CD4+ or CD8+ T cells sorted from blood, taken in a trial of the OX40 agonist ivuxolimab. This receptor was obtained from an adult with an advanced solid tumor such as melanoma, head and neck, liver or kidney cancer. In DNA, the CDR3 is TGTGCCAGTAGAGAGACAGCACAAGAGACCCAGTACTTC. Its protein product is CASRETAQETQYF.